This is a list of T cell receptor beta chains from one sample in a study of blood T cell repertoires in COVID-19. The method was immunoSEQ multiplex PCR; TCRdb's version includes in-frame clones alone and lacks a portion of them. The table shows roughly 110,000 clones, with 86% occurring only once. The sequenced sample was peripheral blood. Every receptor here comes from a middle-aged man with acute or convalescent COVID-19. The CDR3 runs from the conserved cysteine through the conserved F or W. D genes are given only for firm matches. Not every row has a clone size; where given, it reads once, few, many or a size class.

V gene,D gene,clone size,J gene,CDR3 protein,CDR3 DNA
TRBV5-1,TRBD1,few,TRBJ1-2,CASTLPGQAYGYTF,TGCGCCAGCACCCTACCGGGACAGGCTTATGGCTACACCTTC
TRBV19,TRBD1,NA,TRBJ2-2,CASSNQGAGELFF,TGTGCCAGTAGTAACCAGGGGGCCGGGGAGCTGTTTTTT
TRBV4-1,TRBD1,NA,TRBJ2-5,CASSQGDRGETQYF,TGCGCCAGCAGTCAGGGGGACAGGGGAGAGACCCAGTACTTC
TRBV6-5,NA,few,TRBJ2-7,CASSRGGYEQYF,TGTGCCAGCAGTAGAGGGGGTTACGAGCAGTACTTC
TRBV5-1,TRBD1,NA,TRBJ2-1,CASSLGQGALGNEQFF,TGCGCCAGCAGCTTGGGTCAGGGGGCCCTTGGCAATGAGCAGTTCTTC
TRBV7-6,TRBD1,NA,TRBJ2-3,CASSPIGTGGWRADTQYF,TGTGCCAGCAGCCCAATTGGGACAGGTGGTTGGCGGGCAGATACGCAGTATTTT
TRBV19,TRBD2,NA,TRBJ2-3,CASTSGKHPDTQYF,TGTGCCAGTACGAGCGGGAAGCATCCAGATACGCAGTATTTT
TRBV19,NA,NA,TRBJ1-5,CASSIRRDQPQHF,TGTGCCAGTAGTATTCGGCGGGATCAGCCCCAGCATTTT
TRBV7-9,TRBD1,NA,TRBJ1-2,CASSLVAGGFDGYTF,TGTGCCAGCAGCTTAGTCGCAGGGGGGTTTGACGGCTACACCTTC
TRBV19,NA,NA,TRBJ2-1,CASSGYYNEQFF,TGTGCCAGTAGCGGTTACTACAATGAGCAGTTCTTC
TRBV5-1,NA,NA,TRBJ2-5,CASSFRDSETQYF,TGCGCCAGCAGCTTTCGGGACTCGGAGACCCAGTACTTC